Below, 18 T cell receptor beta chains from the same sample are listed, as sequenced in a study of T cell responses to AZD1222 COVID-19 vaccine. TCRdb keeps only in-frame clones here, not all; method: immunoSEQ multiplex PCR. Here the sample spans roughly 100,000 clones, less than 95% being singletons. This material consisted of peripheral blood, taken on day 0 of AZD1222 vaccination. These receptors originate from an adult in good health.

This rearrangement joins TRBV12-3 or TRBV12-4 to TRBJ2-1, with TRBD1 as a possible D gene (5 bases). V was shortened by 1 base and J by 4 bases, with 5 bases between the two germline ends. The CDR3 runs to 13 residues. The CDR3 sequence: CASSLGQYNEQFF. The CDR3 DNA reads as TGTGCCAGCAGTTTAGGACAGTACAATGAGCAGTTCTTC.

The CDR3 protein is CASSSDDRLGNTIYF. CDR3 sequence (DNA): TGTGCCAGCAGTTCGGACGACAGGCTCGGAAACACCATATATTTT. The chain is built from TRBV6-2 or TRBV6-3 and TRBJ1-3, with a possible D match to TRBD1 (6 bases). V lost 4 bases and J lost 4, with 14 bases in between. Germline V gives CDR1 MNHEY, CDR2 SVGEGT. The CDR3 consists of 15 residues.

The V gene is TRBV6-5, the J gene TRBJ1-6; weak D call: TRBD1 (6 bases). The V gene's germline CDR1 is MNHEY and CDR2 SVGAGI. This CDR3 spans 14 amino acids. The V gene lost 7 bases and the J gene lost 6 bases, with 13 bases spanning the gap. CDR3 bases: TGTGCCAGCATCCAGGGGCTTAGTAATTCACCCCTCCACTTT. This gives the protein CASIQGLSNSPLHF.

On this clone itself: Relative to the germline gene, one junction end is altered; a read error may explain this. The chain joins TRBV27 to TRBJ1-2, with a possible D match to TRBD1 (6 bases). CDR1 is MNHEY, CDR2 SMNVEV, per germline (reference sequence). The CDR3 totals 15 residues. CDR3 in DNA: TGTGCCCGCAGTCGGGGAGGGGGGGGAGACTATGGCTACACCTTC. Translated, it gives CARSRGGGGDYGYTF.

This clone was picked up a small number of times. V usage is TRBV28 and J usage is TRBJ1-1, with D unresolved. The CDR3 runs to 17 residues. V was shortened by 7 bases and J by 0 bases, with 21 bases between the two germline ends. The germline gives CDR1 MDHEN, CDR2 SYDVKM. This CDR3 reads CASKGPFKGSLNTEAFF. The CDR3 DNA is TGTGCCAGCAAAGGGCCGTTTAAGGGATCCCTGAACACTGAAGCTTTCTTT.

The chain recombines TRBV24-1 with TRBJ2-6; TRBD2 is a possible D gene (7 bases). Trimming left V 7 bases short and J 4 bases short, with 25 bases between. This CDR3 is 19 amino acids long. Per the germline V gene, CDR1 is KGHDR and CDR2 is SFDVKD. The CDR3 region is CATSAGGLKSGAGANVLTF. The CDR3 coding sequence is TGTGCCACCAGCGCCGGGGGGCTCAAGTCTGGGGCGGGGGCCAACGTCCTGACTTTC.

J is TRBJ2-1 and V is TRBV5-4; tentatively, D is TRBD2 (6 bases). CDR1 is SGHNT and CDR2 is YYREEE in the germline V gene (reference sequence). Trimming removed 7 bases at V and 5 bases at J, with 7 bases between. The CDR3 runs 11 residues. CDR3 in DNA: TGTGCCAGCCGGACTAACAATGAGCAGTTCTTC. This sequence encodes CASRTNNEQFF.

V and J are TRBV6-2 or TRBV6-3 and TRBJ1-2; D not resolved. V was trimmed by 2 bases and J by 5 bases, leaving 6 bases between them. CDR1 MNHEY and CDR2 SVGEGT come from the germline V gene. This CDR3 has 12 amino acids. CDR3 sequence: CASSYGGYGYTF. CDR3 bases: TGTGCCAGCAGTTACGGCGGATATGGCTACACCTTC.

The chain recombines TRBV4-1 with TRBJ2-5; 10 bases fit TRBD2. V gave up 0 bases and J gave up 1 base; unmatched junction bases: 2. The CDR3 runs 16 residues. Germline V lookup: CDR1 MGHRA, CDR2 YSYEKL. This chain's CDR3 is CASSQEASGGQETQYF. The CDR3 nucleotides are TGCGCCAGCAGCCAAGAGGCTAGCGGGGGCCAAGAGACCCAGTACTTC.

V is TRBV6-5 and J is TRBJ2-7; D unresolved. This CDR3 spans 15 amino acids. The V end lost 0 bases, the J end lost 2 bases, and 11 bases lay between the germline ends. CDR1 is MNHEY and CDR2 is SVGAGI in the germline V gene. The CDR3 protein is CASSYSTVDPYEQYF. CDR3 nucleotide sequence: TGTGCCAGCAGTTACTCAACGGTGGACCCCTACGAGCAGTACTTC.

V is TRBV7-9 and J is TRBJ1-2; no clear D. CDR1 SEHNR and CDR2 FQNEAQ come from the germline V gene (reference sequence). V lost 1 base, J lost 8 bases, and 14 bases lay in between. This CDR3 has 14 amino acids. CDR3 DNA sequence: TGTGCCAGCAGCTTAGGCGGCACTACAAGCGGCTACACCTTC. It encodes CASSLGGTTSGYTF. The full variable domain, completed using reference TRBV7-9 and TRBJ1-2, is DTGVSQNPRHKITKRGQNVTFRCDPISEHNRLYWYRQTLGQGPEFLTYFQNEAQLEKSRLLSDRFSAERPKGSFSTLEIQRTEQGDSAMYLCASSLGGTTSGYTFGSGTRLTVV.

The chain recombines TRBV6-2 or TRBV6-3 with TRBJ1-1; D is unresolved. Between the trimmed V and J ends, which lost 2 bases and 1 base, there was a span of 5 bases. This CDR3 is built from 13 residues. CDR1 and CDR2 from the germline V gene are MNHEY and SVGEGT. For the CDR3, the DNA is TGTGCCAGCAGTTACAACCGGAACACTGAAGCTTTCTTT. Translated: CASSYNRNTEAFF.

The chain carries TRBV29-1 and TRBJ2-3; 8 bases agree with TRBD2. CDR1 and CDR2 (germline): SQVTM, ANQGSEA. The CDR3 sequence is 14 residues long. V lost 1 base, J lost 6 bases, and 6 bases stayed unmatched. The CDR3 nucleotides read TGCAGCGTTGAAGGGGCCGGGGGGGGCGATACGCAGTATTTT. Translated, it gives CSVEGAGGGDTQYF.

The chain couples TRBV28 to TRBJ2-5; D is undetermined. The CDR3 contains 13 residues. The germline CDR1 and CDR2 sequences are MDHEN and SYDVKM. The V and J ends lost 6 bases and 1 base respectively, with 9 bases between them. The CDR3 DNA reads as TGTGCCAGCAGCCGCAGCCCCCAAGAGACCCAGTACTTC. Translation: CASSRSPQETQYF.

The chain links TRBV28 to TRBJ2-7; 7 bases match TRBD1. Germline CDR1 MDHEN, CDR2 SYDVKM. The CDR3 runs to 12 residues. V was pared by 6 bases and J by 6 bases, with 5 bases of the junction left unmatched. CDR3 sequence reads: CASRSDRAEQYF. The CDR3 DNA sequence: TGTGCCAGCAGAAGCGACAGGGCCGAGCAGTACTTC.

The J gene is TRBJ2-7, the V gene TRBV10-1; D is undetermined. V was trimmed by 3 bases and J by 3 bases, leaving 6 bases between them. CDR1 is WNHNN and CDR2 is SYGVQD in the germline V gene (reference sequence). This CDR3 spans 12 amino acids. Here the CDR3 reads CASSDNDYEQYF. CDR3 nucleotide sequence: TGCGCCAGCAGTGACAATGACTACGAGCAGTACTTC.

The rearrangement links TRBV11-2 to TRBJ2-3; no definite D call. V lost 2 bases and J 0 bases, leaving 3 bases between the germline ends. This CDR3 has 13 residues. Per germline, CDR1 SGHAT and CDR2 FQNNGV. The CDR3, as DNA: TGTGCCAGCAGCTTACTTAGCACAGATACGCAGTATTTT. Residues: CASSLLSTDTQYF. The complete variable domain, with remaining parts taken from reference TRBV11-2 and TRBJ2-3, reads EAGVAQSPRYKIIEKRQSVAFWCNPISGHATLYWYQQILGQGPKLLIQFQNNGVVDDSQLPKDRFSAERLKGVDSTLKIQPAKLEDSAVYLCASSLLSTDTQYFGPGTRLTVL.

In this sample, this clone turned up once. CDR3 region: CASSTLPRGKNIQYF. Here the CDR3 DNA reads TGTGCCAGCAGCACGCTCCCCCGGGGTAAAAACATTCAGTACTTC. The rearrangement uses TRBV7-9 and TRBJ2-4, with D possibly TRBD2 on 5 matching bases. Germline V gives CDR1 SEHNR, CDR2 FQNEAQ (reference sequence). The CDR3 extends over 15 amino acids. Trimming removed 5 bases at V and 4 bases at J, with 15 bases between.